This TCR beta chain was recovered during a study of radiation and T cells in renal cell carcinoma. On the study more broadly: Nephrectomy followed 15 Gy stereotactic body radiation by 4 weeks. Study-wide results and caveats: Pretreatment tumor biopsies were lacking, so baseline clonotypes are unknown.

Between the trimmed V and J ends, which lost 2 bases and 5 bases, there was a span of 9 bases. CDR1 is MNHEY, CDR2 SVGAGI, per germline. This CDR3 comprises 13 residues. Worth noting for this clone: What it binds is unknown. Other DNA sequences from this sample encode an identical CDR3 as well.

Stated time point: baseline pretreatment blood. Treatment noted: 15 Gy SBRT to primary tumor, nephrectomy 4 weeks later. Sequencing was performed with immunoSEQ multiplex PCR; in TCRdb, only in-frame clones are kept and a portion is missing. The repertoire includes roughly 130,000 clones, roughly 90% of them detected once, and about 11% sits in the top ten. The source of this sequence is a woman between 50 and 59 years old with renal cell carcinoma. The chain uses TRBV6-5 and TRBJ2-5; the D gene could be TRBD1 or TRBD2 (6 bases each). The specimen was blood, collected from a patient whose treatment included radiotherapy and nephrectomy. The chain's CDR3 is CASSYQGRETQYF. CDR3 bases: TGTGCCAGCAGTTACCAGGGGAGGGAGACCCAGTACTTC.